Sequencing of this T cell receptor beta chain was carried out in a study of T-cell memory formation after mild COVID-19. Findings and limits, study-wide: Clones contracting day 15 to 85 were balanced CD4/CD8; later expanders leaned CD4+. Cross-reactive memory seemingly joined, as some responding clones were found in pre-infection memory.

V lost 0 bases to trimming and J lost 2 bases; unmatched junction nucleotides: 10. CDR3 size: 17 residues. Germline CDR1 reads KGHSH; CDR2 reads LQKENI. TCRdb re-analysed the 5' RACE reads in MiXCR, keeping a single row per CDR3 protein. There are about 470,000 distinct CDR3 sequences in the sample; 18% occur only once, and around 12% lies in the top ten. As for this clonotype: What it recognizes is unknown.

Sequencing was performed on PBMCs or a T cell subset sorted from them (not recorded which). The receptor's source is an adult woman who had mild COVID-19 (a few samples of this study predate the infection). Cell type and time point are not known. The chain joins TRBV18 to TRBJ2-7; 7 bases align to TRBD2. The CDR3 bases are TGTGCCAGCTCACCACCCCATGGGGGGGTCTTCCCCTACGAGCAGTACTTC. This sequence encodes CASSPPHGGVFPYEQYF.